Listed below are T cell receptor beta chains from one sample, sequenced in a study of blood T cell repertoires in COVID-19. Sequencing used immunoSEQ multiplex PCR; TCRdb keeps in-frame clones, though not all of them. Among about 140,000 clones listed, under 85% were seen once. The sample comprised peripheral blood. These receptor sequences come from a human donor in a cohort sampled during active COVID-19. The CDR3 runs from the conserved cysteine through the conserved F or W. A D gene is named only where the DNA matches it firmly. The listing skips clone size in some rows; elsewhere it reads once, few, many or a size class.

TRBD2,TRBJ2-2,-,TRBV18,CASSREAAGGPNTGELFF,TGTGCCAGCTCACGAGAGGCGGCGGGAGGCCCGAACACCGGGGAGCTGTTTTTT
-,TRBJ1-2,-,TRBV21-1,CASLLPFARARDCGYTF,TGTGCCAGCCTTCTACCCTTCGCCAGGGCAAGGGACTGTGGCTACACCTTC
TRBD1,TRBJ1-2,-,TRBV14,CASSLHRGWNYGYTF,TGTGCCAGCAGCCTTCACAGGGGATGGAACTATGGCTACACCTTC
TRBD2,TRBJ2-7,-,TRBV10-2,CASSKREGYEQYF,TGCGCCAGCAGTAAGCGGGAGGGGTACGAGCAGTACTTC
TRBD1,TRBJ1-6,once,TRBV12-5,CASGSTGSSYNSPLHF,TGTGCTAGTGGATCGACAGGGAGCTCCTATAATTCACCCCTCCACTTT
-,TRBJ2-1,once,TRBV5-1,CASSVTSVYNEQFF,TGCGCCAGCAGCGTTACTAGTGTGTACAATGAGCAGTTCTTC
TRBD1,TRBJ2-7,-,TRBV18,CASSQGQGTYEQYF,TGTGCCAGCTCACAAGGACAGGGAACGTACGAGCAGTACTTC
-,TRBJ2-1,once,TRBV5-1,CASSSGLTLFEQFF,TGCGCCAGCAGCTCCGGACTCACCCTATTTGAGCAGTTCTTC
-,TRBJ2-7,-,TRBV28,CASSLSSGPAYEQYF,TGTGCCAGCAGTTTATCGAGCGGACCAGCCTACGAGCAGTACTTC
TRBD2,TRBJ2-1,-,TRBV6-4,CASSPSGAPYNEQFF,TGTGCCAGCAGTCCTAGCGGGGCGCCCTACAATGAGCAGTTCTTC
TRBD1,TRBJ2-7,-,TRBV6-1,CASSETGGFDEQYF,TGTGCCAGCAGTGAGACAGGGGGCTTCGACGAGCAGTACTTC
-,TRBJ2-3,-,TRBV29-1,CSVETQGISTDTQYF,TGCAGCGTTGAGACACAGGGCATTAGCACAGATACGCAGTATTTT
TRBD1,TRBJ2-7,-,TRBV29-1,CSVGAIQDRVPHEQYF,TGCAGCGTTGGCGCTATACAGGACAGGGTTCCCCACGAGCAGTACTTC
-,TRBJ1-1,-,TRBV15,CATSRDLGNTEAFF,TGTGCCACCAGCAGAGATCTAGGGAACACTGAAGCTTTCTTT
TRBD2,TRBJ2-5,-,TRBV28,CASSTTSGSRETQYF,TGTGCCAGCAGTACGACTAGCGGGAGTCGGGAGACCCAGTACTTC
TRBD2,TRBJ2-3,-,TRBV18,CASSPWVAGSSGDTQYF,TGTGCCAGCTCACCATGGGTAGCGGGATCGTCCGGGGATACGCAGTATTTT
TRBD1,TRBJ1-6,-,TRBV28,CASSIRDRTDNSPLHF,TGTGCCAGCAGTATTAGGGACAGGACGGATAATTCACCCCTCCACTTT
TRBD1,TRBJ1-3,-,TRBV25-1,CARDRPSSGNTIYF,TGTGCCCGGGACAGGCCAAGCTCTGGAAACACCATATATTTT
-,TRBJ1-5,-,TRBV6-7,CANDPIVDSPFQPQHF,TGTGCCAACGATCCCATTGTTGACAGTCCCTTTCAGCCCCAGCATTTT
-,TRBJ2-5,-,TRBV19,CASSMTGGQETQYF,TGTGCCAGTAGTATGACAGGTGGGCAAGAGACCCAGTACTTC
-,TRBJ1-1,few,TRBV19,CASFGREAFF,TGTGCCAGTTTCGGCAGGGAAGCTTTCTTT
-,TRBJ1-2,-,TRBV20-1,CSSFNYGYTF,TGCAGTTCCTTTAACTATGGCTACACCTTC
-,TRBJ2-1,-,TRBV28,CASSSTGTRAWNEQFF,TGTGCCAGCAGTTCGACCGGGACACGGGCATGGAATGAGCAGTTCTTC
TRBD2,TRBJ2-1,-,TRBV5-4,CASSLGLAGQGDEQFF,TGTGCCAGCAGCCTGGGACTAGCGGGCCAAGGGGATGAGCAGTTCTTC
-,TRBJ2-4,-,TRBV2,CASSDRQGIGENIQYF,TGTGCCAGCAGTGACCGTCAGGGGATAGGAGAAAACATTCAGTACTTC
-,TRBJ1-4,-,TRBV27,CASSFGRKLFF,TGTGCCAGCAGTTTCGGCAGGAAACTGTTTTTT
-,TRBJ2-7,-,TRBV3-1/TRBV3-2,CASSRGLGSYEQYF,TGTGCCAGCAGCCGGGGACTTGGTTCCTACGAGCAGTACTTC
-,TRBJ1-5,-,TRBV18,CASSPAGGNQPQHF,TGTGCCAGCTCACCCGCGGGTGGCAATCAGCCCCAGCATTTT
-,TRBJ2-4,-,TRBV4-2,CASSQAIGGNIQYF,TGTGCCAGCAGCCAAGCGATTGGAGGAAACATTCAGTACTTC
-,TRBJ2-7,-,TRBV6-5,CASRLGDRIYEQYF,TGTGCCAGCAGGCTCGGCGACAGAATTTACGAGCAGTACTTC
-,TRBJ1-4,-,TRBV7-2,CASSLQGNAEKLFF,TGTGCCAGCAGCTTACAGGGGAACGCTGAAAAACTGTTTTTT
-,TRBJ1-2,few,TRBV7-8,CASSLEGLGTIGYTF,TGTGCCAGCAGCTTAGAGGGCCTAGGGACTATCGGCTACACCTTC
TRBD2,TRBJ2-7,-,TRBV25-1,CASNDAGVTYEQYF,TGTGCCAGCAACGACGCGGGAGTCACCTACGAGCAGTACTTC
TRBD1,TRBJ2-2,-,TRBV18,CASSTQGAGDTGELFF,TGTGCCAGCTCAACACAGGGGGCAGGGGACACCGGGGAGCTGTTTTTT
TRBD1,TRBJ2-5,-,TRBV30,CAWSLGQGVQGETQYF,TGTGCCTGGAGCCTCGGACAGGGGGTTCAAGGGGAGACCCAGTACTTC
TRBD1,TRBJ1-1,-,TRBV12-3/TRBV12-4,CASTRDRNTEAFF,TGTGCCAGCACCCGGGACAGGAACACTGAAGCTTTCTTT
-,TRBJ1-5,-,TRBV20-1,CSASNREDQPQHF,TGCAGTGCTAGTAATAGGGAGGATCAGCCCCAGCATTTT
TRBD1,TRBJ2-1,-,TRBV4-1,CASSQGQGYNEQFF,TGCGCCAGCAGCCAAGGACAGGGTTACAATGAGCAGTTCTTC
TRBD1,TRBJ2-1,-,TRBV5-1,CASSARDRGHNEQFF,TGCGCCAGCAGCGCCCGGGACAGGGGGCATAATGAGCAGTTCTTC
TRBD1,TRBJ2-7,-,TRBV11-2,CASSRQGYPTYEQYF,TGTGCCAGCAGCCGACAGGGCTACCCTACCTACGAGCAGTACTTC
-,TRBJ1-3,-,TRBV6-6,CASGSGGNTIYF,TGTGCCAGTGGCTCAGGTGGAAACACCATATATTTT
-,TRBJ2-1,-,TRBV29-1,CSVSGNEQFF,TGCAGCGTCAGCGGGAATGAGCAGTTCTTC
-,TRBJ1-1,-,TRBV3-1/TRBV3-2,CASSRTENTEAFF,TGTGCCAGCAGTCGCACAGAGAACACTGAAGCTTTCTTT
TRBD1,TRBJ1-5,-,TRBV24-1,CATRGQGNQPQHF,TGTGCCACCAGGGGACAGGGGAATCAGCCCCAGCATTTT
-,TRBJ2-5,-,TRBV7-2,CASSFGLGRGLMTQYF,TGTGCCAGCAGCTTTGGGCTGGGCAGGGGTTTGATGACCCAGTACTTC
-,TRBJ1-1,few,TRBV6-2/TRBV6-3,CASSFRGLNTEAFF,TGTGCCAGCAGCTTCAGGGGCCTGAACACTGAAGCTTTCTTT
-,TRBJ1-1,-,TRBV11-3,CASSLGRGNTEAFF,TGTGCCAGCAGCTTAGGTCGCGGGAACACTGAAGCTTTCTTT
TRBD1,TRBJ1-6,-,TRBV19,CASRGGDRGNSPLHF,TGTGCCAGTCGAGGCGGGGACAGGGGTAATTCACCCCTCCACTTT
TRBD1,TRBJ2-7,-,TRBV6-1,CASSEGDSISWWYF,TGTGCCAGCAGTGAGGGGGACAGTATATCGTGGTGGTACTTC
-,TRBJ2-4,-,TRBV3-1/TRBV3-2,CASSQVSPAVAKNIQYF,TGTGCCAGCAGCCAGGTCAGCCCTGCGGTAGCCAAAAACATTCAGTACTTC
-,TRBJ1-2,-,TRBV27,CASSLRTGNYGYTF,TGTGCCAGCAGTTTACGCACAGGGAACTATGGCTACACCTTC
TRBD1,TRBJ2-7,-,TRBV28,CASRPSGQPNWEQYF,TGTGCCAGCAGGCCGTCGGGACAGCCCAACTGGGAGCAGTACTTC
-,TRBJ1-1,-,TRBV11-2,CASLALRGREAFF,TGTGCCAGCTTGGCCTTGAGAGGCCGTGAAGCTTTCTTT
-,TRBJ2-7,-,TRBV4-1,CASSPGVAREEDEQYF,TGCGCCAGCAGCCCGGGGGTAGCAAGAGAAGAGGACGAGCAGTACTTC
TRBD1,TRBJ2-3,few,TRBV5-4,CASSPRTGRRDTQYF,TGTGCCAGCAGCCCCCGGACAGGGCGCAGGGATACGCAGTATTTT